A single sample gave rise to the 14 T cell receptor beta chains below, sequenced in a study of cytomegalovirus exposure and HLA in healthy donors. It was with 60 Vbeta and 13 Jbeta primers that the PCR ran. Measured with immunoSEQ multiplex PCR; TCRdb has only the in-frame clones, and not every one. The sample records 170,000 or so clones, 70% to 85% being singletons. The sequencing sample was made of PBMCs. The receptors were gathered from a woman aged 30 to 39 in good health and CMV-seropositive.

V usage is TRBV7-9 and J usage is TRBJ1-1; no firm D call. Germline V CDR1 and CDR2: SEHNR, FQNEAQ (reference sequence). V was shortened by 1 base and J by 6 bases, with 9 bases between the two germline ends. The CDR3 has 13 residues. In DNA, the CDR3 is TGTGCCAGCAGCTTAGTACCCTTAGCTGAAGCTTTCTTT. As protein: CASSLVPLAEAFF. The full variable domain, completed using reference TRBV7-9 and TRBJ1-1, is DTGVSQNPRHKITKRGQNVTFRCDPISEHNRLYWYRQTLGQGPEFLTYFQNEAQLEKSRLLSDRFSAERPKGSFSTLEIQRTEQGDSAMYLCASSLVPLAEAFFGQGTRLTVV.

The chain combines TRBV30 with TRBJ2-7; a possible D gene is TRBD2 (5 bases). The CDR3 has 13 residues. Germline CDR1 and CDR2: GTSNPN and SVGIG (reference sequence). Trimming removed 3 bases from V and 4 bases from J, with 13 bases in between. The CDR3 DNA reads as TGTGCCTGGAGCGCGGACTTCAGGTACGAGCAGTACTTC. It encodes CAWSADFRYEQYF.

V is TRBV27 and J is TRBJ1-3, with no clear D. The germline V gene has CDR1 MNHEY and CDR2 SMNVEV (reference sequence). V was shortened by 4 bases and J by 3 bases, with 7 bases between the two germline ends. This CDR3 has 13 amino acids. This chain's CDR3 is CASSSVSGNTIYF. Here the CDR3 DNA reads TGTGCCAGCAGTTCAGTCAGTGGAAACACCATATATTTT.

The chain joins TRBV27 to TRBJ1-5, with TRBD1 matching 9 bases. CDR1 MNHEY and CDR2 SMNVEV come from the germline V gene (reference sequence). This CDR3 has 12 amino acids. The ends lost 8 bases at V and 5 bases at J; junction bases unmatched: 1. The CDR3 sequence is CASGDRDQPQHF. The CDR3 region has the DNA TGTGCCAGCGGGGACAGGGATCAGCCCCAGCATTTT.

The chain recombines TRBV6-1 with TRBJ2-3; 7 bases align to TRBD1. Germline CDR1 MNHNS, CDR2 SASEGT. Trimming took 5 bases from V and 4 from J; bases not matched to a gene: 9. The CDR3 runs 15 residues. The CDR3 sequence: CASSTTGESADTQYF. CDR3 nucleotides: TGTGCCAGCAGTACAACAGGGGAATCCGCAGATACGCAGTATTTT.

CDR3 protein: CASRPAGGLETQYF. DNA of the CDR3: TGTGCCAGCAGACCGGCAGGGGGCTTGGAGACCCAGTACTTC. The chain combines TRBV28 with TRBJ2-5; the match to TRBD1 covers 8 bases. The CDR3 contains 14 residues. Germline V gene sequence: CDR1 MDHEN, CDR2 SYDVKM. V gave up 6 bases and J gave up 5 bases; unmatched junction bases: 8.

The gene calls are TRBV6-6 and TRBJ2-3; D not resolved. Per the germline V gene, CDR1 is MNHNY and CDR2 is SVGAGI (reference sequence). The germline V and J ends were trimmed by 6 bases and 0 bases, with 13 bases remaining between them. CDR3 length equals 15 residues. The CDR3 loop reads CASSYDTPSTDTQYF. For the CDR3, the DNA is TGTGCCAGCAGCTATGACACTCCTAGCACAGATACGCAGTATTTT.

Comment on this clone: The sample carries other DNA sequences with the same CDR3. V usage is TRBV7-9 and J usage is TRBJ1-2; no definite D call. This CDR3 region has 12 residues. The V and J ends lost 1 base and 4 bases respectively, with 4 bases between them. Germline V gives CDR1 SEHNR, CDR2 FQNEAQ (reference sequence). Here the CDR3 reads CASSLDSYGYTF. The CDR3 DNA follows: TGTGCCAGCAGCTTAGACAGCTATGGCTACACCTTC.

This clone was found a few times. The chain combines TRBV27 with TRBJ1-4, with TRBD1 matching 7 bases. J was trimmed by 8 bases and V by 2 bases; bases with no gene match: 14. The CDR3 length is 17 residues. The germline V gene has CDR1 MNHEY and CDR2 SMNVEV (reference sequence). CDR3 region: CASSLRSSGTVKEKLFF. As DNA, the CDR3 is TGTGCCAGCAGTTTACGCAGTTCCGGGACAGTGAAGGAAAAACTGTTTTTT.

CDR3 nucleotides: TGCAGTGCTGAGCGAAACACTGAAGCTTTCTTT. Translation: CSAERNTEAFF. The J gene is TRBJ1-1, the V gene TRBV20-1, with D unresolved. The V end was cut by 5 bases, the J end by 2 bases, with 6 bases between. CDR1 is DFQATT, CDR2 SNEGSKA, per germline (reference sequence). This CDR3 is 11 amino acids long.

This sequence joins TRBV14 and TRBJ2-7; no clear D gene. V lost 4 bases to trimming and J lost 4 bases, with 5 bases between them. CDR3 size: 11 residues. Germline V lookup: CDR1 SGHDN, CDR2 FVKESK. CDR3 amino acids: CASSLRYEQYF. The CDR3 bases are TGTGCCAGCAGCCTTCGGTACGAGCAGTACTTC.

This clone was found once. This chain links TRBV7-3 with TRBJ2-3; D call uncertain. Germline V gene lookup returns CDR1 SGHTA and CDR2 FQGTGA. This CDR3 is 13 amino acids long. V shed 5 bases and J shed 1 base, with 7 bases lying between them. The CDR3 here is CASSELGTDTQYF. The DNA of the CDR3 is TGTGCCAGCAGCGAGCTTGGCACAGATACGCAGTATTTT.

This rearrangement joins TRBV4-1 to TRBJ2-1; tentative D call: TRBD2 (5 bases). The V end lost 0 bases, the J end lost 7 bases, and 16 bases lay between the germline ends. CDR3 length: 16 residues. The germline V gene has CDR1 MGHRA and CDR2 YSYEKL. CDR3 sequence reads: CASSQELLVEENEQFF. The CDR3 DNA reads TGCGCCAGCAGCCAAGAGTTACTAGTTGAGGAGAATGAGCAGTTCTTC.

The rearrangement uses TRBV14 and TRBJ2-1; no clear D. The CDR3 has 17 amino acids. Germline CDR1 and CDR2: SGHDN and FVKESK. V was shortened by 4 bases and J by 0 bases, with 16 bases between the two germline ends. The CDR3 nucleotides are TGTGCCAGCAGCCCTTCTTTTCCAAGGAGCTCCTACAATGAGCAGTTCTTC. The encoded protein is CASSPSFPRSSYNEQFF.